A selection of T cell receptor beta chains follows, all from one sample in a study of OX40 agonist ivuxolimab in advanced cancers. Clones were sequenced by immunoSEQ multiplex PCR, and TCRdb holds only the in-frame ones, with some missing. The profile shows 30,000 to 35,000 clones, around nine tenths of them singletons. The sequencing here drew on CD4+ or CD8+ T cells sorted from blood, taken in a trial of the OX40 agonist ivuxolimab. The receptors here all came from an adult with an advanced solid tumor such as melanoma, head and neck, liver or kidney cancer. Both conserved end residues are part of each CDR3. Each record gives: J gene, clone size, V gene, D gene, CDR3 DNA, CDR3 protein. D genes are given only for firm matches. Only part of the rows carry a size: once, few, many, or a class if the clone is expanded.

j_call: TRBJ1-1
clone_size: -
v_call: TRBV28
d_call: -
cdr3_nt: TGTGCCAGCAGTTTGCAAGTCATGAACACTGAAGCTTTCTTT
cdr3_aa: CASSLQVMNTEAFF

j_call: TRBJ1-1
clone_size: once
v_call: TRBV5-4
d_call: TRBD1
cdr3_nt: TGTGCCAGCAGCGGAACCGGGACAGTGAACACTGAAGCTTTCTTT
cdr3_aa: CASSGTGTVNTEAFF

j_call: TRBJ2-3
clone_size: once
v_call: TRBV19
d_call: -
cdr3_nt: TGTGCCAGTAGTCTATCGACACCTCCGAGTACGCAGTATTTT
cdr3_aa: CASSLSTPPSTQYF

j_call: TRBJ2-1
clone_size: -
v_call: TRBV9
d_call: TRBD2
cdr3_nt: TGTGCCAGCAGCGTAGTAGCGGGAGATGAGCAGTTCTTC
cdr3_aa: CASSVVAGDEQFF

j_call: TRBJ1-5
clone_size: -
v_call: TRBV9
d_call: -
cdr3_nt: TGTGCCAGCAGCGGGACATCACTGGGTCCGCCCCAGCATTTT
cdr3_aa: CASSGTSLGPPQHF

j_call: TRBJ1-2
clone_size: -
v_call: TRBV14
d_call: -
cdr3_nt: TGCGCCAGCAGCCTATCCCGGGATTGGGGGCGCAGTGGCTACACCTTC
cdr3_aa: CASSLSRDWGRSGYTF

j_call: TRBJ2-7
clone_size: -
v_call: TRBV4-3
d_call: -
cdr3_nt: TGCGCCAGCAGCCAAAATTGGGGCGGAAGCTCCTACGAGCAGTACTTC
cdr3_aa: CASSQNWGGSSYEQYF

j_call: TRBJ2-3
clone_size: -
v_call: TRBV10-3
d_call: -
cdr3_nt: TGTGCCATCAGTGCCATGCAAGGCGGGAGCACAGATACGCAGTATTTT
cdr3_aa: CAISAMQGGSTDTQYF

j_call: TRBJ2-3
clone_size: -
v_call: TRBV5-1
d_call: -
cdr3_nt: TGCGCCAGCAGCCCAATTCCCTCGGAGACGCAGTATTTT
cdr3_aa: CASSPIPSETQYF

j_call: TRBJ1-4
clone_size: -
v_call: TRBV13
d_call: -
cdr3_nt: TGTGCCAGCAGCCGCTCCGGGTGGGGTAATGAAAAACTGTTTTTT
cdr3_aa: CASSRSGWGNEKLFF

j_call: TRBJ2-2
clone_size: -
v_call: TRBV18
d_call: -
cdr3_nt: TGTGCCAGCTCACCACCGGCAGGGGTGGACGGGGAGCTGTTTTTT
cdr3_aa: CASSPPAGVDGELFF

j_call: TRBJ2-7
clone_size: -
v_call: TRBV7-2
d_call: TRBD2
cdr3_nt: TGTGCCAGCAAGCTTAGCGGGGGCGCGTTCTACGAGCAGTACTTC
cdr3_aa: CASKLSGGAFYEQYF

j_call: TRBJ2-5
clone_size: few
v_call: TRBV29-1
d_call: -
cdr3_nt: TGCAGCGTTGAAGACAGGGAAGAGACCCAGTACTTC
cdr3_aa: CSVEDREETQYF

j_call: TRBJ1-3
clone_size: -
v_call: TRBV25-1
d_call: -
cdr3_nt: TGTGCCAGCAGTGAACCAGGACTGTACTCTGGAAACACCATATATTTT
cdr3_aa: CASSEPGLYSGNTIYF

j_call: TRBJ1-2
clone_size: -
v_call: TRBV19
d_call: -
cdr3_nt: TGTGCCAGTAGTATAAGGATCTCTGGCTATGGCTACACCTTC
cdr3_aa: CASSIRISGYGYTF

j_call: TRBJ2-6
clone_size: -
v_call: TRBV5-1
d_call: -
cdr3_nt: TGCGCCAGCAAAACAGCCCTCTCTGGGGCCAACGTCCTGACTTTC
cdr3_aa: CASKTALSGANVLTF

j_call: TRBJ2-7
clone_size: -
v_call: TRBV11-2
d_call: TRBD1
cdr3_nt: TGTGCCAGCAGTCCGACCCTTGGACAGGGGCCCGAGCAGTACTTC
cdr3_aa: CASSPTLGQGPEQYF

j_call: TRBJ1-4
clone_size: -
v_call: TRBV5-4
d_call: TRBD1
cdr3_nt: TGTGCCAGCAGCTCACAGGGGGAGAATGAAAAACTGTTTTTT
cdr3_aa: CASSSQGENEKLFF

j_call: TRBJ1-3
clone_size: -
v_call: TRBV27
d_call: -
cdr3_nt: TGTGCCAGCAGCGCCGGAGGGGGAAACACCATATATTTT
cdr3_aa: CASSAGGGNTIYF

j_call: TRBJ2-7
clone_size: -
v_call: TRBV5-1
d_call: TRBD1
cdr3_nt: TGCGCCAGCAGCACGACAGGGGGCCCCTACGAGCAGTACTTC
cdr3_aa: CASSTTGGPYEQYF

j_call: TRBJ1-5
clone_size: once
v_call: TRBV29-1
d_call: -
cdr3_nt: TGCAGGGATGAGGGGTTCGGGTTCGGAAATCAGCCCCAGCATTTT
cdr3_aa: CRDEGFGFGNQPQHF

j_call: TRBJ1-2
clone_size: -
v_call: TRBV7-2
d_call: TRBD1
cdr3_nt: TGTGCCAGCAGCTTAGTCGGGACAGGGGCGACCTATGGCTACACCTTC
cdr3_aa: CASSLVGTGATYGYTF